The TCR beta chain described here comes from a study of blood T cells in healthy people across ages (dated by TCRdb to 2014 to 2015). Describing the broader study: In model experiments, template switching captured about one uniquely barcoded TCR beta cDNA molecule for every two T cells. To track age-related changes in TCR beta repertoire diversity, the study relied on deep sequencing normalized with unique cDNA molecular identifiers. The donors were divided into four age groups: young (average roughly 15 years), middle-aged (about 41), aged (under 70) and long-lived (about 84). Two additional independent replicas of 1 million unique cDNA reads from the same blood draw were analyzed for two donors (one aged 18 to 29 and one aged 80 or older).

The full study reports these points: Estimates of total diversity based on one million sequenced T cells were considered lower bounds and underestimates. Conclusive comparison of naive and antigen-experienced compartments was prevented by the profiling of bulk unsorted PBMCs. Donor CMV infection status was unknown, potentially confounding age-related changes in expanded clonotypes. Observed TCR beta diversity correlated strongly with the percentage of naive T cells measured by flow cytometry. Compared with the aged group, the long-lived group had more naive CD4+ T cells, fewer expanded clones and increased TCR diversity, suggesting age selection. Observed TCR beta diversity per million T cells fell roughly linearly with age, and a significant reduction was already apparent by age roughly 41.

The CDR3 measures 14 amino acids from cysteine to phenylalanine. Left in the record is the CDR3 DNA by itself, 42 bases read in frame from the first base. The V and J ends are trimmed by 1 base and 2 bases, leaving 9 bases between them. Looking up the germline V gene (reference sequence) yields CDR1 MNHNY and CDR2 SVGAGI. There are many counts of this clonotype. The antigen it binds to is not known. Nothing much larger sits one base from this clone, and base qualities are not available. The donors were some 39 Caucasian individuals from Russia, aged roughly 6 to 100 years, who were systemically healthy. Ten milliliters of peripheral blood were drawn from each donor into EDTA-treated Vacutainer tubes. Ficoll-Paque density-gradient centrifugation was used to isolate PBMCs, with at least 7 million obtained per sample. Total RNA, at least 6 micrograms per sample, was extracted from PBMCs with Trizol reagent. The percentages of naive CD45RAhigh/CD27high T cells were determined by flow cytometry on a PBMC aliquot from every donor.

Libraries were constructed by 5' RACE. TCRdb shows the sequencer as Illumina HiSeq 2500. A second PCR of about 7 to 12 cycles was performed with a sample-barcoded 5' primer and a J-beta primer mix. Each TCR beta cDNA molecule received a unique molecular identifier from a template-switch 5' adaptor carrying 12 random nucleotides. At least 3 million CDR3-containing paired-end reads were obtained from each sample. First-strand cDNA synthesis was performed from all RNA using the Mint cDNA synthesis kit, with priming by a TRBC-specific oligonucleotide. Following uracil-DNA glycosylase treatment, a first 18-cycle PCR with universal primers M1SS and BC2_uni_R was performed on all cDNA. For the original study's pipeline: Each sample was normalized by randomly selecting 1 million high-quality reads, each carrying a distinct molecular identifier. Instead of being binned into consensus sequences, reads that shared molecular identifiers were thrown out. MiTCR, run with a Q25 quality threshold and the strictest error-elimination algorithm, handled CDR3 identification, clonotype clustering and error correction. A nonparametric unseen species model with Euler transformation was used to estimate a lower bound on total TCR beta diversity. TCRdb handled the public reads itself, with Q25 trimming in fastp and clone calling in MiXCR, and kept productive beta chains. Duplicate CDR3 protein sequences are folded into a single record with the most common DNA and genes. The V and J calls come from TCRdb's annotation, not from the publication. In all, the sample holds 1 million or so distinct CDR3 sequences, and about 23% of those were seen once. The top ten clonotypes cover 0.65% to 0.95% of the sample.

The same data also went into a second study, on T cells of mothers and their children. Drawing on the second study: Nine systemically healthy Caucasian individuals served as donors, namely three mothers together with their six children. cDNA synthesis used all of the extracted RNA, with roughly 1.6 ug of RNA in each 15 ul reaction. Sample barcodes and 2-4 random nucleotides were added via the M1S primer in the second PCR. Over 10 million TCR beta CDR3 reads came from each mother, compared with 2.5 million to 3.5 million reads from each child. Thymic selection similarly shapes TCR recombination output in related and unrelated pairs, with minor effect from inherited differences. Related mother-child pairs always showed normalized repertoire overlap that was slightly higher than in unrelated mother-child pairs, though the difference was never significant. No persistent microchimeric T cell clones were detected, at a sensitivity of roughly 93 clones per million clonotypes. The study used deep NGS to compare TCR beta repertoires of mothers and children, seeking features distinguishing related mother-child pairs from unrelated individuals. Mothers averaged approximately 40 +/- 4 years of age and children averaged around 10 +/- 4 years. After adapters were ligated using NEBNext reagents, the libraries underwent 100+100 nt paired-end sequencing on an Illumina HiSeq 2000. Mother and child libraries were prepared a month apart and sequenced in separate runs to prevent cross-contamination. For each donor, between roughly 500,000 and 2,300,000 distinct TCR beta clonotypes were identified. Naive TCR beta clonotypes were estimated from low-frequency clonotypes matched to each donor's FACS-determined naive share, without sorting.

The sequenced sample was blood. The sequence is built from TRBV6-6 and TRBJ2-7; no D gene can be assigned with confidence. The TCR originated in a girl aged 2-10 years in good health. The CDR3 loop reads CASSYWAGTYEQYF. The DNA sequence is TGTGCCAGCAGTTACTGGGCAGGAACCTACGAGCAGTACTTC.